This T cell receptor beta chain was sequenced for a study of cytomegalovirus exposure and HLA in healthy donors. The study, taken as a whole, reports: TCR beta chains numbering some 160 were designated cytomegalovirus-associated.

CDR3 length equals 13 residues. The V end was cut by 3 bases, the J end by 8 bases, with 13 bases between. CDR1 is SGHTA and CDR2 is FQGNSA in the germline V gene. A note on this clone: Its antigen is still unknown.

PCR used 60 Vbeta primers and 13 Jbeta primers. Measured with immunoSEQ multiplex PCR; TCRdb has only the in-frame clones, and not every one. The sample records under 200,000 clones, over 60% being singletons. The chain couples TRBV7-2 to TRBJ1-2; a possible D gene is TRBD1 (6 bases). This receptor was taken from a middle-aged man in good health and CMV-seronegative. The sample consisted of PBMCs. The CDR3 DNA is TGTGCCAGCAGCTTCTCAGGGGATGGCGGCTACACCTTC. Translating it yields CASSFSGDGGYTF.